The sequence of this T cell receptor beta chain was determined in a study of T cell clonotyping in hematopoietic cell transplantation. Study conclusions and caveats: Pathologically expanded recipient clonotypes increased progressively from day 30 to day 180 as diversity fell. At the given depth, recipient repertoires were over 95% de novo clonotypes.

Recipient blood drawn about 28 days pretransplant and days 30, 100, 180 after. Generated by immunoSEQ multiplex PCR, the TCRdb table keeps only in-frame clones and is missing some. The sample consists of about 11,000 clones, approximately 45% of them appearing once. In the case of this clone: Antigen specificity is unknown.

Deletions cut 4 bases from V and 3 bases from J, with 19 bases between. This CDR3 spans 15 amino acids. Germline V gene data show CDR1 as GTSNPN and CDR2 as SVGIG (reference sequence). The clonotype originates from a male patient aged 50 or older who had an allogeneic stem cell transplant from an unrelated donor, so the T cells may come from the graft donor. Some clones in this sample may be carry-over from other donors' samples. The chain links TRBV30 to TRBJ2-7; D tentatively reads TRBD1 or TRBD2 (5 bases each). The material sequenced was PBMCs, taken 30 days after allogeneic stem cell transplant. CDR3 DNA: TGTGCCTGGAACGAACCCGGGACGACCAACTACGAGCAGTACTTC. Its translation is CAWNEPGTTNYEQYF.